This is a list of T cell receptor beta chains from one sample in a study of CD8+ T cells in alopecia areata. Assay used: immunoSEQ multiplex PCR; TCRdb lists only in-frame clones, some missing. The sample holds 190,000 or so clones, about 60% seen once. The sample consisted of CD8+ T cells sorted from blood, taken at week 24, from a patient treated with tofacitinib. These receptors came from a human donor with alopecia areata. CDR3s include the opening cysteine and the closing phenylalanine or tryptophan. A D gene is named only where the DNA matches it firmly. Expanded clones get a size class; other rows say once, few or many, or leave the size out.

d_gene,j_gene,v_gene,abundance,CDR3nt,CDR3aa
.,TRBJ1-1,TRBV19,few,TGTGCCAGTAGTATGACGGTGAACACTGAAGCTTTCTTT,CASSMTVNTEAFF
.,TRBJ1-2,TRBV5-1,once,TGCGCCAGCAGCTTGGGAGGGGACTATGGCTACACCTTC,CASSLGGDYGYTF
.,TRBJ1-5,TRBV2,.,TGTGCCAGCAGTGAAAGCCGGGGGGGTAATAGCAATCAGCCCCAGCATTTT,CASSESRGGNSNQPQHF
.,TRBJ2-3,TRBV7-9,few,TGTGCCAGCAGCTTAGGAAATCTCGGGACATATGGGACGCAGTATTTT,CASSLGNLGTYGTQYF
.,TRBJ1-5,TRBV7-9,.,TGTGCCAGCAGCTTTCGGAGGGCTGGCAATCAGCCCCAGCATTTT,CASSFRRAGNQPQHF
.,TRBJ1-2,TRBV18,.,TGTGCCAGCTCACCCTCCGACTATGGCTACACCTTC,CASSPSDYGYTF
TRBD1,TRBJ2-5,TRBV5-1,.,TGCGCCAGCAGCCGCAAGGACAGGGCTGGGGAGACCCAGTACTTC,CASSRKDRAGETQYF
TRBD1,TRBJ1-2,TRBV30,.,TGTGCCTGGAGTTTTGGGCAGGGGGCGAACGTGGAGGGCTACACCTTC,CAWSFGQGANVEGYTF
.,TRBJ2-7,TRBV7-6,.,TGTGCCAGCAGCTTAGCATCAGGGACTGACTACGAGCAGTACTTC,CASSLASGTDYEQYF
.,TRBJ2-1,TRBV4-2,.,TGTGCCAGCAGCCACGGCGGGGAGTACAATGAGCAGTTCTTC,CASSHGGEYNEQFF
.,TRBJ2-1,TRBV5-6,few,TGTGCCAGCAGCCAATCCCGGGAGCAGTTCTTC,CASSQSREQFF
.,TRBJ1-2,TRBV19,few,TGTGCCAGTAGTCCGCCAGGGTATTATGACTATGGCTACACCTTC,CASSPPGYYDYGYTF
.,TRBJ2-2,TRBV2,once,TGTGCCAGCAGTGATATGGGGGTCGGGGAGCTGTTTTTT,CASSDMGVGELFF
TRBD2,TRBJ2-1,TRBV29-1,.,TGCAGCGCCGATCGACTAGCGGGAGCCTTTGAGCAGTTCTTC,CSADRLAGAFEQFF
.,TRBJ2-1,TRBV6-1,few,TGTGCCAGCAGTGAGTGGGTGTCAGCCAACAATGAGCAGTTCTTC,CASSEWVSANNEQFF